The sequence of this T cell receptor (beta chain) was determined in a study of technical replicates of blood from several donors. Sequencing used immunoSEQ multiplex PCR; TCRdb keeps in-frame clones, though not all of them. The sample contains about 100,000 clones, approximately 96% of which appear only once. This CDR3 region has 15 residues. The V gene's germline CDR1 is MNHEY and CDR2 SMNVEV (reference sequence). The V end lost 5 bases, the J end lost 1 base, and 14 bases lay between the germline ends. The sequencing input was T cells isolated from PBMCs. This clonotype was obtained from a human donor in good health. The V and J genes are TRBV27 and TRBJ1-1; D might be TRBD1 (5 bases). DNA of the CDR3: TGTGCCAGCAGTAAAGATACAGGAACGAACACTGAAGCTTTCTTT. It codes for CASSKDTGTNTEAFF.